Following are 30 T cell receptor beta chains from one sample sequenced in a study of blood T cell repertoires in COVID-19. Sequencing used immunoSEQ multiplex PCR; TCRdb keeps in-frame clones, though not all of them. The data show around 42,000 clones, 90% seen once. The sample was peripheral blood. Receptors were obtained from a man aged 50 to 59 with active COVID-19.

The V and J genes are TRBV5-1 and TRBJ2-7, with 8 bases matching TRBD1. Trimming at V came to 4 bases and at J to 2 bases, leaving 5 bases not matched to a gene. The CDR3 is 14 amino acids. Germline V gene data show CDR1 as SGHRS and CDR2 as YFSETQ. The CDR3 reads CASSQQGEAYEQYF. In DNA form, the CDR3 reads TGCGCCAGCAGCCAACAGGGGGAAGCCTACGAGCAGTACTTC.

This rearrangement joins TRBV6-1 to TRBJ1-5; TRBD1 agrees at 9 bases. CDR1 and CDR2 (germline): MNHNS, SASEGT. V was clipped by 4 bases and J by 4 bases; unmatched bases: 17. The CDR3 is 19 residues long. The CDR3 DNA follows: TGTGCCAGCAGTGGTTTTTTCCCACTACGAGGACAGGGGAATCAGCCCCAGCATTTT. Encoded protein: CASSGFFPLRGQGNQPQHF.

Here the CDR3 reads CASSRTATGVNSPLHF. The CDR3 region has the DNA TGTGCCAGCAGCCGAACGGCGACAGGGGTAAATTCACCCCTCCACTTT. The V gene is TRBV11-1, the J gene TRBJ1-6; 8 bases line up with TRBD1. V lost 5 bases and J lost 7; bases outside the gene matches: 10. This CDR3 has 16 amino acids. Germline V gene data show CDR1 as SGHAT and CDR2 as FQDESV (reference sequence).

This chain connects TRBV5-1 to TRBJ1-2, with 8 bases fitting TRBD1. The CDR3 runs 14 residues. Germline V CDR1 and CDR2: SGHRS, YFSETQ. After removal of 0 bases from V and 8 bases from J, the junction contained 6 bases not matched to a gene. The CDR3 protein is CASSLGTGSGGYTF. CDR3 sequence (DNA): TGCGCCAGCAGCTTGGGGACAGGGTCCGGGGGCTACACCTTC. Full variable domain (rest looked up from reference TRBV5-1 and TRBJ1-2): KAGVTQTPRYLIKTRGQQVTLSCSPISGHRSVSWYQQTPGQGLQFLFEYFSETQRNKGNFPGRFSGRQFSNSRSEMNVSTLELGDSALYLCASSLGTGSGGYTFGSGTRLTVV.

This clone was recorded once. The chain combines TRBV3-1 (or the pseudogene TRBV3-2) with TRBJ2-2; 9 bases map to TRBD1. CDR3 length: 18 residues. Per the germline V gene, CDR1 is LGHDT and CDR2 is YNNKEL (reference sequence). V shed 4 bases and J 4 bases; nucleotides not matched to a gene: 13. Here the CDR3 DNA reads TGTGCCAGCAGCCGGACCAAGGGGACAGGGAAAGGCACCGGGGAGCTGTTTTTT. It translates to CASSRTKGTGKGTGELFF.

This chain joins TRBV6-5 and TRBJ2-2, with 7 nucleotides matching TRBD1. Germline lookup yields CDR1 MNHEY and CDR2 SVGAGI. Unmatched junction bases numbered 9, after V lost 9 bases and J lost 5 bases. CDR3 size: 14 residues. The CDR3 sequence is CASSRDRKTGELFF. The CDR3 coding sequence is TGTGCCAGTAGCCGGGACAGAAAGACCGGGGAGCTGTTTTTT.

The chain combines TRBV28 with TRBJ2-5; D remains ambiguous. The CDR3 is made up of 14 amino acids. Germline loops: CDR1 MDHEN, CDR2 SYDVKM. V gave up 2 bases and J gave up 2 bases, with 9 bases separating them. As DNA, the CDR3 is TGTGCCAGCAGTTTAGGCGGTCCGCAAGAGACCCAGTACTTC. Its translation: CASSLGGPQETQYF.

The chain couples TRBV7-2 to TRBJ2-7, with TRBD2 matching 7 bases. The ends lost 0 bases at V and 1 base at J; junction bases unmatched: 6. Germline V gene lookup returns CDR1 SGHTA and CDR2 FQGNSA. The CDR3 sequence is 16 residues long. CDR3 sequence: CASSLASTSRSYEQYF. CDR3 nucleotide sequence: TGTGCCAGCAGCTTAGCGTCGACTAGCCGATCCTACGAGCAGTACTTC.

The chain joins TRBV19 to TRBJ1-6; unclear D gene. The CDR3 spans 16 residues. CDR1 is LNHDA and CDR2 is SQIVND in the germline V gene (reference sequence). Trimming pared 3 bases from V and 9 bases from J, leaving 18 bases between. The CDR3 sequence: CASSMDPAGFSSPLHF. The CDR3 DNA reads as TGTGCCAGTAGTATGGATCCTGCAGGCTTCAGTTCACCCCTCCACTTT.

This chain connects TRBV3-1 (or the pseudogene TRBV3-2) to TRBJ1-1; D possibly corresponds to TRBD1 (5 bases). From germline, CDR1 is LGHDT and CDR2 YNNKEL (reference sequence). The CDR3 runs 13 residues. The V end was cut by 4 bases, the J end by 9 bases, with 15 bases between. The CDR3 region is CASSLEGAGKAFF. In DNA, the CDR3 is TGTGCCAGCAGCCTAGAAGGGGCAGGGAAAGCTTTCTTT.

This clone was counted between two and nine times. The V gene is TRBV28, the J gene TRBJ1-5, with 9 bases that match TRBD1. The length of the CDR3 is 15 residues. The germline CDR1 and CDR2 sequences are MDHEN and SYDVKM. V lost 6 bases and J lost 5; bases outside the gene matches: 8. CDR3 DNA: TGTGCCAGCAGAAACCGGGACAGGGCGGATCAGCCCCAGCATTTT. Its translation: CASRNRDRADQPQHF.

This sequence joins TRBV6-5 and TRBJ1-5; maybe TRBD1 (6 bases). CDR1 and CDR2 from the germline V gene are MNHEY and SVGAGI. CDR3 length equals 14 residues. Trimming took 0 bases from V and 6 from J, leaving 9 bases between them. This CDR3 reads CASSYSRGGQPQHF. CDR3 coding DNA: TGTGCCAGCAGTTACTCCAGGGGCGGTCAGCCCCAGCATTTT.

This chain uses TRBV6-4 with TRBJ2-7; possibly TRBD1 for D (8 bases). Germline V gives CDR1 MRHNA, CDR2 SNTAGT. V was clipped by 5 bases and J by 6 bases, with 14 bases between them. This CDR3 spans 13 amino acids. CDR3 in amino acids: CASSKTGEGEQYF. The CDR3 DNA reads TGTGCCAGCAGTAAGACAGGGGAGGGCGAGCAGTACTTC.

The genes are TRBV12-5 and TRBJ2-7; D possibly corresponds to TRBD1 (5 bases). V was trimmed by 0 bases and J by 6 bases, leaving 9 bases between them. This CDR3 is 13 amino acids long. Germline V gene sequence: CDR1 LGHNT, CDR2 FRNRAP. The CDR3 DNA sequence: TGTGCTAGTGGTTTGGTACTAAGGGGCGAGCAGTACTTC. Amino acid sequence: CASGLVLRGEQYF.

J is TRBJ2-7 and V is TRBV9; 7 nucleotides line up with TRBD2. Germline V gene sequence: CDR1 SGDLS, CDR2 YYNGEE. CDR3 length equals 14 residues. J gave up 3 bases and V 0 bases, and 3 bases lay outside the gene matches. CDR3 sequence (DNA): TGTGCCAGCAGCGTAGGACTAGCAAACTACGAGCAGTACTTC. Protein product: CASSVGLANYEQYF.

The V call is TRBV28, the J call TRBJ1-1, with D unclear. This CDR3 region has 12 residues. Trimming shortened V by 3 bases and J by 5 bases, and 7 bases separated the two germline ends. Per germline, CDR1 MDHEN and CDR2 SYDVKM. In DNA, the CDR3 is TGTGCCAGCAGTTTCCGGCGGACTGAAGCTTTCTTT. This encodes CASSFRRTEAFF.

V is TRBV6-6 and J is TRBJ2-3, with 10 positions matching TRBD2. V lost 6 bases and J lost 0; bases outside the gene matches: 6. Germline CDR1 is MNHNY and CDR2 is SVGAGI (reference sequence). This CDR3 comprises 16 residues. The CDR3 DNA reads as TGTGCCAGCAGCCTGAGCGGGGGGGATAGCACAGATACGCAGTATTTT. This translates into CASSLSGGDSTDTQYF.

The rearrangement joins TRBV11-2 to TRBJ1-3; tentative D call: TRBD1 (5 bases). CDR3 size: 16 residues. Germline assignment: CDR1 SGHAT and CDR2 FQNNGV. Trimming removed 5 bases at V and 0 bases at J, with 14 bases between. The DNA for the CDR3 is TGTGCCAGCAGCCGAGCGGGACCCAGCTCTGGAAACACCATATATTTT. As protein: CASSRAGPSSGNTIYF.

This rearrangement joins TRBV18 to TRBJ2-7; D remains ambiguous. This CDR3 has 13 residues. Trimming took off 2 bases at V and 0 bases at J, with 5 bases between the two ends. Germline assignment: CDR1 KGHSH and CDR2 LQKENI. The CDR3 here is CASSPGSSYEQYF. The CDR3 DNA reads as TGTGCCAGCTCACCAGGCAGCTCCTACGAGCAGTACTTC.

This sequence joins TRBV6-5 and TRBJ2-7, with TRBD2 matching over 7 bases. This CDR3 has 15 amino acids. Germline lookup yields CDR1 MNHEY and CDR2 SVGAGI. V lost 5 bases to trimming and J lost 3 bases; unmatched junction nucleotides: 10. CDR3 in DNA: TGTGCCAGCAGTAGTTTTCAGCGGGGAGACTACGAGCAGTACTTC. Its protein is CASSSFQRGDYEQYF.

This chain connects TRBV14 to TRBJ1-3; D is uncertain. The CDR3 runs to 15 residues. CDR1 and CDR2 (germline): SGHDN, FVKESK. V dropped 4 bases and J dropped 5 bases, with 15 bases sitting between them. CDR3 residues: CASSLERHGRNTIYF. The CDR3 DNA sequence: TGTGCCAGCAGCCTTGAAAGACACGGTCGAAACACCATATATTTT.

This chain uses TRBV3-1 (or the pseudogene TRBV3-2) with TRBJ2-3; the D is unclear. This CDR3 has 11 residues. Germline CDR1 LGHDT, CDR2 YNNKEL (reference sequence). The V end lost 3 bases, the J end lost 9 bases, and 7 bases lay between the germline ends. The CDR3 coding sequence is TGTGCCAGCAGCCAGGCTTGGACGCAGTATTTT. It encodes CASSQAWTQYF.

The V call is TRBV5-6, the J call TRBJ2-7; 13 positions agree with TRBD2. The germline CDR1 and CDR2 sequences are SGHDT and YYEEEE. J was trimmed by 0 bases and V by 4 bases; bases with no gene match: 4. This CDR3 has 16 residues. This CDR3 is CASSPGLAGSSYEQYF. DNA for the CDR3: TGTGCCAGCAGCCCGGGACTAGCGGGAAGCTCCTACGAGCAGTACTTC.

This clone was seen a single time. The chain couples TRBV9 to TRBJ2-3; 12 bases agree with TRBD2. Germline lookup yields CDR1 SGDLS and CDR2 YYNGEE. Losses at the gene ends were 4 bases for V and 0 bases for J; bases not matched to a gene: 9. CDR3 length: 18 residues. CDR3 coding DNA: TGTGCCAGCAGCATTACTAGCGGGGGGTACCTTAGCACAGATACGCAGTATTTT. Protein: CASSITSGGYLSTDTQYF.

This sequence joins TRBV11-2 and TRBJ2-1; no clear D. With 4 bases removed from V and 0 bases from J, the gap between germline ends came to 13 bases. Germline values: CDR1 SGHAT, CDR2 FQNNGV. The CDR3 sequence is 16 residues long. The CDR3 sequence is CASSYQLESSYNEQFF. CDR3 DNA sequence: TGTGCCAGCAGCTACCAACTTGAGAGCTCCTACAATGAGCAGTTCTTC.

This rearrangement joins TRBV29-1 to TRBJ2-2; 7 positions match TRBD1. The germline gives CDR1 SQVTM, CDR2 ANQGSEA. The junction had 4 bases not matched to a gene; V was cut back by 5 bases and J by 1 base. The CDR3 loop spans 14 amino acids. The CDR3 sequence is CSVTRTGNTGELFF. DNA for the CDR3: TGCAGCGTTACCCGGACAGGGAACACCGGGGAGCTGTTTTTT.

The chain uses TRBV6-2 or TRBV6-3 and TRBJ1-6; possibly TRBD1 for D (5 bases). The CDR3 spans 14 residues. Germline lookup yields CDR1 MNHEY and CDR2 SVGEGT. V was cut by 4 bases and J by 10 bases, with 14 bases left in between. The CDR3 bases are TGTGCCAGCAGTTCCCGGCAGGGTAGGTCACCCCTCCACTTT. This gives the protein CASSSRQGRSPLHF.

As DNA, the CDR3 is TGTGCCAGCAGCTCGGGACTAGCGGGGGGAATGAACGAGCAGTACTTC. Residues: CASSSGLAGGMNEQYF. The chain recombines TRBV5-4 with TRBJ2-7, with 15 bases lining up with TRBD2. Per the germline V gene, CDR1 is SGHNT and CDR2 is YYREEE (reference sequence). The CDR3 sequence is 16 residues long. Trimming took 3 bases from V and 5 from J; bases not matched to a gene: 6.

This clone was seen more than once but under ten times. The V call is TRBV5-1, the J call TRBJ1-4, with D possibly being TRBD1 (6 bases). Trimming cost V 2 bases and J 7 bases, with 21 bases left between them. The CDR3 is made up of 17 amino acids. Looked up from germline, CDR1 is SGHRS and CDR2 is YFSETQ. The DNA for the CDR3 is TGCGCCAGCAGCTTCGCGGCGACCGGGACATCGGCTGAAAAACTGTTTTTT. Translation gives CASSFAATGTSAEKLFF.

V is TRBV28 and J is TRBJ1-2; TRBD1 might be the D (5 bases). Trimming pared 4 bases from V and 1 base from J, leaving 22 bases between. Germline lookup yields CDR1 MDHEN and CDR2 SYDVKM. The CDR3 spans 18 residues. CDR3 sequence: CASSSIKTGTSYNYGYTF. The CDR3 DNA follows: TGTGCCAGCAGTTCAATCAAAACCGGGACTTCGTATAACTATGGCTACACCTTC.